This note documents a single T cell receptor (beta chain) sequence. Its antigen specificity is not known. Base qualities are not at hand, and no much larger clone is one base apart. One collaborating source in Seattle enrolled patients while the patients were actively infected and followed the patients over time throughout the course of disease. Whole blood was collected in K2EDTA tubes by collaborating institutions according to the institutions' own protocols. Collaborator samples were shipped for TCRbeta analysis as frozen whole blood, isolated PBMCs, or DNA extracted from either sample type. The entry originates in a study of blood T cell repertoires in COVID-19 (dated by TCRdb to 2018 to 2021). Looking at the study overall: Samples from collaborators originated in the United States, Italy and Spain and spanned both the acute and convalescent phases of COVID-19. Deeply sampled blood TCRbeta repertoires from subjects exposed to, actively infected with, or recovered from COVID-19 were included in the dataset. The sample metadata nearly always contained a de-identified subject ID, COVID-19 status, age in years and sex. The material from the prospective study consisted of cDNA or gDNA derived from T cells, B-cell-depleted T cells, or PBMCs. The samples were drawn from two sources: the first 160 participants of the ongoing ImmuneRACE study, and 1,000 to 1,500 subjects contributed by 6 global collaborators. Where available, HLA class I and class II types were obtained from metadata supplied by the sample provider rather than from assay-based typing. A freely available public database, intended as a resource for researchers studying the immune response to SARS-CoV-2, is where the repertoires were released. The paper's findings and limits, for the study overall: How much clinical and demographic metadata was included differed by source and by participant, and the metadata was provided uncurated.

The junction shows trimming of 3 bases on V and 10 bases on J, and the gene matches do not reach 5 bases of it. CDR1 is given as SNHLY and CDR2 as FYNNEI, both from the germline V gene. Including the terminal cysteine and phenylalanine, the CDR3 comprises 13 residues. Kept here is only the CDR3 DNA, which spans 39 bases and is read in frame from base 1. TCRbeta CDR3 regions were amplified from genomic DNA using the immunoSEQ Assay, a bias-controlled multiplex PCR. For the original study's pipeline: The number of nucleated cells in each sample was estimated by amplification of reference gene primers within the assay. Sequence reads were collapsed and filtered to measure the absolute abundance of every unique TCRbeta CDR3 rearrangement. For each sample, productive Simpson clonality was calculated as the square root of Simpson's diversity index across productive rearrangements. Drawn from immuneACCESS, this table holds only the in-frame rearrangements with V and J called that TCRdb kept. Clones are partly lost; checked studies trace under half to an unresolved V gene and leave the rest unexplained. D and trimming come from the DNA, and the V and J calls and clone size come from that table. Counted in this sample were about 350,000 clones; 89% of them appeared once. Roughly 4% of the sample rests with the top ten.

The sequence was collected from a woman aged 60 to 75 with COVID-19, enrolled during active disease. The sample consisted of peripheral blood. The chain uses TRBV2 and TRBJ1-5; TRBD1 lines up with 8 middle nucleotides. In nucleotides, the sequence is TGTGCCAGCAGTGACAGGGGGCTGGGACCCCAGCATTTT. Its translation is CASSDRGLGPQHF.